Listed here is a single TCR beta chain. The data were produced by immunoSEQ multiplex PCR, yet TCRdb's version contains in-frame clones alone and is incomplete. The repertoire holds approximately 150,000 clones, with around 90% as singletons. This record comes from a study of T cell responses to AZD1222 COVID-19 vaccine. Germline loops: CDR1 SGHNT, CDR2 YENEEA. The CDR3 covers 15 residues. V shed 5 bases and J 2 bases; nucleotides not matched to a gene: 9. The sequence was collected from an adult who received the AZD1222 COVID-19 vaccine. Sequenced here: peripheral blood, sampled 28 days after the second AZD1222 dose. The chain is built from TRBV11-3 and TRBJ2-7, with 7 bases fitting TRBD1. The CDR3 DNA is TGTGCCAGCAGCACCCGACAGGGACCCACCTACGAGCAGTACTTC. This sequence encodes CASSTRQGPTYEQYF.